This T cell receptor (beta chain) was recorded in a study of T cells in Graves' hyperthyroidism and ophthalmopathy. There are many counts of this clonotype. Researchers amplified the TCR beta CDR3 regions from RNA transcripts. Initially, a first-round RT-PCR of the TCR CDR3 employed the HTBI primer set. TCRdb reanalysed the multiplex PCR reads using MiXCR and keeps one entry per CDR3 protein. The table lists roughly 300,000 distinct CDR3 sequences, approximately 13% of them singletons. Trimming shortened V by 6 bases and J by 0 bases, and 12 bases separated the two germline ends. This CDR3 is built from 15 residues.

This chain uses TRBV12-3 or TRBV12-4 with TRBJ1-5, with D uncertain. Sequencing was done on a sample of blood. This sequence originates from a woman aged 25-40 years with Graves' hyperthyroidism. The CDR3 here is CASSKGPDSNQPQHF. For the CDR3, the DNA is TGTGCCAGCAGCAAAGGCCCCGATAGCAATCAGCCCCAGCATTTT.